Each of the 9 T cell receptor beta chains below was sequenced from the same sample in a study of cytotoxic CD8 clonotypes in ibrutinib-treated CLL. Measured with immunoSEQ multiplex PCR; TCRdb has only the in-frame clones, and not every one. The table includes roughly 200,000 clones, about three quarters detected once. Sequencing used PBMCs, obtained after 12 months of ibrutinib treatment. These receptors were taken from a human donor with chronic lymphocytic leukemia.

This clone was observed a single time. The rearrangement links TRBV6-1 to TRBJ1-1; D not resolved. Between the trimmed V and J ends, which lost 6 bases and 1 base, there was a span of 12 bases. The germline gives CDR1 MNHNS, CDR2 SASEGT. The CDR3 totals 14 residues. CDR3 in DNA: TGTGCCAGCAGCTACAGTTTAGAGAACACTGAAGCTTTCTTT. It encodes CASSYSLENTEAFF.

The chain uses TRBV27 and TRBJ2-7, with 9 bases identical to TRBD1. Trimming removed 4 bases from V and 5 bases from J; junction bases left unmatched: 6. Germline CDR1 is MNHEY and CDR2 is SMNVEV (reference sequence). The CDR3 covers 14 residues. The CDR3 nucleotides read TGTGCCAGCAGTTCAGCACAGGGGGCCCACGAGCAGTACTTC. Its protein product is CASSSAQGAHEQYF.

The chain has TRBV2 and TRBJ1-4; a weak D match, TRBD1 (6 bases). This CDR3 region has 12 residues. V lost 5 bases and J lost 7, with 8 bases in between. From germline, CDR1 is SNHLY and CDR2 FYNNEI. CDR3 sequence (DNA): TGTGCCAGCAGTTTGGGGGCTGAAAAACTGTTTTTT. This codes for CASSLGAEKLFF.

V is TRBV28 and J is TRBJ1-4; a possible D gene is TRBD1 (6 bases). Trimming pared 7 bases from V and 6 bases from J, leaving 21 bases between. This CDR3 has 16 amino acids. In germline, CDR1 is MDHEN, CDR2 SYDVKM. The CDR3 loop is CASTTSWGAQYEKLFF. In nucleotides, the CDR3 is TGTGCCAGCACTACCTCCTGGGGGGCGCAATATGAAAAACTGTTTTTT.

The chain links TRBV5-8 to TRBJ1-1; weak D call: TRBD1 (6 bases). The length of the CDR3 is 15 residues. Trimming removed 1 base at V and 1 base at J, with 11 bases between. The germline V gene encodes CDR1 SGHTS and CDR2 YDEGEE. Written as DNA, the CDR3 is TGTGCCAGCAGCTTGCCTCGGGGGCGGAACACTGAAGCTTTCTTT. Encoded protein: CASSLPRGRNTEAFF. The entire variable domain, with the rest obtained from reference TRBV5-8 and TRBJ1-1, is as follows: EAGVTQSPTHLIKTRGQQATLRCSPISGHTSVYWYQQALGLGLQFLLWYDEGEERNRGNFPPRFSGRQFPNYSSELNVNALELEDSALYLCASSLPRGRNTEAFFGQGTRLTVV.

The chain has TRBV4-2 and TRBJ2-2; 11 nucleotides agree with TRBD2. The length of the CDR3 is 18 residues. CDR1 LGHNA and CDR2 YNFKEQ come from the germline V gene. Trimming took 4 bases from V and 1 from J; bases not matched to a gene: 8. CDR3 region: CASSRYSGRAGNTGELFF. The DNA for the CDR3 is TGTGCCAGCAGCCGATATAGCGGGAGGGCCGGGAACACCGGGGAGCTGTTTTTT.

This clone was seen more than once but under ten times. The chain is built from TRBV6-4 and TRBJ2-1; no reliable D call. The V gene lost 0 bases and the J gene lost 7 bases, with 10 bases spanning the gap. This CDR3 is built from 14 residues. The V gene's germline CDR1 is MRHNA and CDR2 SNTAGT. The CDR3 loop is CASSDSSSRNEQFF. The DNA for the CDR3 is TGTGCCAGCAGTGACTCATCATCGAGAAATGAGCAGTTCTTC.

V is TRBV2 and J is TRBJ1-4; tentatively, D is TRBD1 (5 bases). Germline V gene lookup returns CDR1 SNHLY and CDR2 FYNNEI. The CDR3 has 17 residues. The V and J ends lost 10 bases and 0 bases respectively, with 21 bases between them. The CDR3 spells CATSPTGGTSTNEKLFF. CDR3 DNA sequence: TGTGCCACCTCACCGACGGGAGGGACTTCAACTAATGAAAAACTGTTTTTT.

A few counts support this clone. This rearrangement joins TRBV5-6 to TRBJ1-5; possible D gene TRBD1, 5 bases. V lost 0 bases, J lost 1 base, and 8 bases lay in between. Looked up from germline, CDR1 is SGHDT and CDR2 is YYEEEE. This CDR3 region has 15 residues. CDR3 region: CASSLGQLSNQPQHF. The CDR3 region has the DNA TGTGCCAGCAGCTTGGGACAGTTGAGCAATCAGCCCCAGCATTTT.